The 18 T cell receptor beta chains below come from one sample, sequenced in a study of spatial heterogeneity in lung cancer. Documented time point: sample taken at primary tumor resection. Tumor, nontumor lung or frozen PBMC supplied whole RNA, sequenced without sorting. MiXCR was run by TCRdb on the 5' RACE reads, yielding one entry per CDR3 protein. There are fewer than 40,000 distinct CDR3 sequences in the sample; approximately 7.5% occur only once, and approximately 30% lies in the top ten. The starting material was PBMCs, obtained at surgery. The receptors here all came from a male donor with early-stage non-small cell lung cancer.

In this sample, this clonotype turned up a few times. The CDR3 spells CASSQAQGSGANVLTF. For the CDR3, the DNA is TGTGCCAGCAGCCAAGCCCAGGGGTCAGGGGCCAACGTCCTGACTTTC. This chain connects TRBV4-2 to TRBJ2-6, with a tentative D call TRBD1 (6 bases). V dropped 1 base and J dropped 4 bases, with 11 bases sitting between them. The germline CDR1 and CDR2 sequences are LGHNA and YNFKEQ. The length of the CDR3 is 16 residues.

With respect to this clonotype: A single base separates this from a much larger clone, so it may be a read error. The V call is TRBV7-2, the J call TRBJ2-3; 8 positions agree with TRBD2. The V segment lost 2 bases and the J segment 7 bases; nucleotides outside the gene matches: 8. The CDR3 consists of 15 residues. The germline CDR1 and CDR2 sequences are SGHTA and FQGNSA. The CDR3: CASSLRAGEANTQYF. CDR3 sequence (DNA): TGTGCCAGCAGCTTACGAGCGGGAGAGGCAAATACGCAGTATTTT.

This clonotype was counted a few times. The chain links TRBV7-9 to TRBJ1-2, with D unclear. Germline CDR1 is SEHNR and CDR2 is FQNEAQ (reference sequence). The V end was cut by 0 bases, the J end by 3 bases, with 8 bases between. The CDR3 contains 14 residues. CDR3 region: CASSLAQTHYGYTF. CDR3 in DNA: TGTGCCAGCAGCTTAGCCCAGACCCACTATGGCTACACCTTC.

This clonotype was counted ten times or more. This chain's CDR3 is CASSLSPSLKAGTDTQYF. The DNA for the CDR3 is TGTGCCAGCAGTTTATCCCCGTCCTTAAAAGCTGGCACAGATACGCAGTATTTT. The rearrangement uses TRBV27 and TRBJ2-3; D remains unclear. Trimming stripped 0 bases from V and 1 base from J, with 17 bases between. CDR3 length equals 18 residues. Per the germline V gene, CDR1 is MNHEY and CDR2 is SMNVEV (reference sequence).

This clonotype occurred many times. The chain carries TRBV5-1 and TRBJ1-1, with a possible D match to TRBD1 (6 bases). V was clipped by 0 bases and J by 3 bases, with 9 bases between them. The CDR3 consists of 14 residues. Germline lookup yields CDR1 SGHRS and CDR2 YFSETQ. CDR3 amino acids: CASSLEAGDTEAFF. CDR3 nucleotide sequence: TGCGCCAGCAGCTTGGAAGCAGGGGACACTGAAGCTTTCTTT.

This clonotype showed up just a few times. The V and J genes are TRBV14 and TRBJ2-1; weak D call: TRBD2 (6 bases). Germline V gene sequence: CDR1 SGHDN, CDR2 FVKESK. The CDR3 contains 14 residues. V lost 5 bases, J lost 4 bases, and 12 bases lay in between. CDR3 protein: CASSYRGIYNEQFF. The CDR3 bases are TGTGCCAGCAGCTACCGGGGGATTTACAATGAGCAGTTCTTC.

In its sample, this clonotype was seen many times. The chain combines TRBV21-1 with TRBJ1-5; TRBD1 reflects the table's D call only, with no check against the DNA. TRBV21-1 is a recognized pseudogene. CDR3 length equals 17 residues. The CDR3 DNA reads TGTGCCAGCAGCAAAGATCGGGGAGTGGGGCGCAATCAGCCCCAGCATTTT. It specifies CASSKDRGVGRNQPQHF.

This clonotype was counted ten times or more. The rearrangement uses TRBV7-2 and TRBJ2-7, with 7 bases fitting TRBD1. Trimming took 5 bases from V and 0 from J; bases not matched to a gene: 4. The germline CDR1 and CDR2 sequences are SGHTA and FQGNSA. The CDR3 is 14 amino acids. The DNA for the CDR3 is TGTGCCAGCAGCCTGGGACAGCACTCCTACGAGCAGTACTTC. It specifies CASSLGQHSYEQYF. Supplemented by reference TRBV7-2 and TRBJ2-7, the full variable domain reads GAGVSQSPSNKVTEKGKDVELRCDPISGHTALYWYRQSLGQGLEFLIYFQGNSAPDKSGLPSDRFSAERTGGSVSTLTIQRTQQEDSAVYLCASSLGQHSYEQYFGPGTRLTVT.

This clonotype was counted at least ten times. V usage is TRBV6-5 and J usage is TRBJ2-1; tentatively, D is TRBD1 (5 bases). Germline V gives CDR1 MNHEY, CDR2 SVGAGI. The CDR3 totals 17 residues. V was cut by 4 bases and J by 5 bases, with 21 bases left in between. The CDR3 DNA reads TGTGCCAGCAGTTCCATAACGGGCAGGGAAATCCACAATGAGCAGTTCTTC. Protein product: CASSSITGREIHNEQFF.

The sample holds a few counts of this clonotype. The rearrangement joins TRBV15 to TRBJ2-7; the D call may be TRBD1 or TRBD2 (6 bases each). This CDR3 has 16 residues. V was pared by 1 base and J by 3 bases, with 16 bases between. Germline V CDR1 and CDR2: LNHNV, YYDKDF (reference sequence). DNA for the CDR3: TGTGCCACCAGCAGAGGGGGAGCGGAGGGGGGCTACGAGCAGTACGTC. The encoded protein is CATSRGGAEGGYEQYV.

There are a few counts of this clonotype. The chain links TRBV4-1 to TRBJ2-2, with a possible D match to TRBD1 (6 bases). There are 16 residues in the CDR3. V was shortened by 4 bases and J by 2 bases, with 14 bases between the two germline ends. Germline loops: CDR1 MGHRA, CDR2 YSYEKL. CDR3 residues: CASSPGARPNTGELFF. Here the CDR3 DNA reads TGCGCCAGCAGCCCAGGGGCTAGGCCCAACACCGGGGAGCTGTTTTTT.

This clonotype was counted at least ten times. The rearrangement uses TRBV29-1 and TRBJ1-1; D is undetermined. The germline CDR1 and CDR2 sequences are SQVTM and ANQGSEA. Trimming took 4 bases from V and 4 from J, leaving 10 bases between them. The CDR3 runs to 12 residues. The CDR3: CSVGDSGTEAFF. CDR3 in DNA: TGCAGCGTTGGGGATTCGGGCACTGAAGCTTTCTTT.

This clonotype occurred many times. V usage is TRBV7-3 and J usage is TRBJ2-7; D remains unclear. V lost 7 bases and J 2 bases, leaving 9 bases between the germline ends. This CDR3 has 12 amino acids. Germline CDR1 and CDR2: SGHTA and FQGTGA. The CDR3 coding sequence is TGTGCCAGCACGGTCCCAGCCTACGAGCAGTACGTC. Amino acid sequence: CASTVPAYEQYV.

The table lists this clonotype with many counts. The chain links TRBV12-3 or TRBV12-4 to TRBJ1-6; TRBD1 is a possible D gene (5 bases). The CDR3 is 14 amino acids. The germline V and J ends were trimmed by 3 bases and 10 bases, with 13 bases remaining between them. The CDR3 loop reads CASSFMKGLSPLHF. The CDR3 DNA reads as TGTGCCAGCAGTTTTATGAAGGGGTTGTCACCCCTCCACTTT.

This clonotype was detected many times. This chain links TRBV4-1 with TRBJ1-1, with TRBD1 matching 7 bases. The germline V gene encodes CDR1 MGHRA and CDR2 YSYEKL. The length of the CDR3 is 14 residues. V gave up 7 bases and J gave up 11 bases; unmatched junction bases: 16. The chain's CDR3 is CASNQGGSSFGAFF. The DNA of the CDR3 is TGCGCCAGCAACCAGGGGGGCAGCTCCTTTGGGGCTTTCTTT.

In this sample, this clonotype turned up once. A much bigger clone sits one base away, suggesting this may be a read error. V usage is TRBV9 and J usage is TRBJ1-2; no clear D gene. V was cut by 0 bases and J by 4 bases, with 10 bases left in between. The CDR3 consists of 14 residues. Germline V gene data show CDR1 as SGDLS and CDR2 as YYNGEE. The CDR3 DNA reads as TGTGCCAGCAGCGTAGAAAGTTCGCCCTATGGCTACACCTTC. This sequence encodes CASSVESSPYGYTF.

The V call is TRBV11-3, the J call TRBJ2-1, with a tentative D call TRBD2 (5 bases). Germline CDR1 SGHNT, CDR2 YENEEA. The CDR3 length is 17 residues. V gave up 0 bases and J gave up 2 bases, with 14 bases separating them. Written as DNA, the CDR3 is TGTGCCAGCAGCTTAGATCAGACGAGCGGAACCTACAATGAGCAGTTCTTC. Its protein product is CASSLDQTSGTYNEQFF.

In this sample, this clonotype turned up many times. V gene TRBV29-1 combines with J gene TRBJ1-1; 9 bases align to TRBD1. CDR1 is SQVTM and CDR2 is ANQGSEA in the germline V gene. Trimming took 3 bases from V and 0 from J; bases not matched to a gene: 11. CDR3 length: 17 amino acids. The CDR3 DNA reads TGCAGCGTTGACCCTCGGACAGGGGTGTTAATGAACACTGAAGCTTTCTTT. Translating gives CSVDPRTGVLMNTEAFF.